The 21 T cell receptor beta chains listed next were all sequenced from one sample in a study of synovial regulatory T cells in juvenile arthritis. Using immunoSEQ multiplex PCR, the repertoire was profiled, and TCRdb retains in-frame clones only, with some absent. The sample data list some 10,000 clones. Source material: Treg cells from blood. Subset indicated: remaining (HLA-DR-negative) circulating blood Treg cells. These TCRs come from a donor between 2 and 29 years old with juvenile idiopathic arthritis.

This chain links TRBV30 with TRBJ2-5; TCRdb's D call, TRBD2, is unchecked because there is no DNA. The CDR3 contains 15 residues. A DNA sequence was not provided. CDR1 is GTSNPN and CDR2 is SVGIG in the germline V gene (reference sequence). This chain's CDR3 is CAGNPGLAGRETQYF. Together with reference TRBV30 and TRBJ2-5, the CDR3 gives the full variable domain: SQTIHQWPATLVQPVGSPLSLECTVEGTSNPNLYWYRQAAGRGLQLLFYSVGIGQISSEVPQNLSASRPQDRQFILSSKKLLLSDSGFYLCAGNPGLAGRETQYFGPGTRLLVL.

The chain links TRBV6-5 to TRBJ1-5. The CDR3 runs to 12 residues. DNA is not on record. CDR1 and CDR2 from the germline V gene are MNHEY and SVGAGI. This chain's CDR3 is CASRGGNQPQHF.

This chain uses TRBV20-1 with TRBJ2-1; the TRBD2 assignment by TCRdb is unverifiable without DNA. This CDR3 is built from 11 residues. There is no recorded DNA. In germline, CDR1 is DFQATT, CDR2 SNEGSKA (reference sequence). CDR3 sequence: CSVGGYNEQFF.

The CDR3 loop reads CSAGTGNGYTF. V is TRBV20-1 and J is TRBJ1-2; the D call from TCRdb, TRBD1, cannot be confirmed without DNA. There are 11 residues in the CDR3. No DNA accompanies this entry. Germline CDR1 is DFQATT and CDR2 is SNEGSKA (reference sequence).

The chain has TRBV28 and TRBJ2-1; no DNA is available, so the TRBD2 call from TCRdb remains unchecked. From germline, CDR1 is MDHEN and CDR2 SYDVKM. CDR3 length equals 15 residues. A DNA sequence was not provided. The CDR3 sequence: CASSYSGPSYNEQFF. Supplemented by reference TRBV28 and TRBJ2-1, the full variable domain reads DVKVTQSSRYLVKRTGEKVFLECVQDMDHENMFWYRQDPGLGLRLIYFSYDVKMKEKGDIPEGYSVSREKKERFSLILESASTNQTSMYLCASSYSGPSYNEQFFGPGTRLTVL.

The CDR3 sequence: CAWGRTNAGNTIYF. This chain uses TRBV30 with TRBJ1-3; the D gene TCRdb calls, TRBD1, cannot be checked with no DNA. This CDR3 contains 14 residues. DNA was not recorded. The germline gives CDR1 GTSNPN, CDR2 SVGIG (reference sequence).

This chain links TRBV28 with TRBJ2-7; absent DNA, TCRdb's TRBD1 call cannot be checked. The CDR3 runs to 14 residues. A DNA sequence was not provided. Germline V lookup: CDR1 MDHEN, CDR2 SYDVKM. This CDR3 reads CASRSDRGVYEQYF.

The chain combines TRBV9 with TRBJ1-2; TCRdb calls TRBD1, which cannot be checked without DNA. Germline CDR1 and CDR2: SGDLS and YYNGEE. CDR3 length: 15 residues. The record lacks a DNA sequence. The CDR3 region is CASSVAQGPYYGYTF.

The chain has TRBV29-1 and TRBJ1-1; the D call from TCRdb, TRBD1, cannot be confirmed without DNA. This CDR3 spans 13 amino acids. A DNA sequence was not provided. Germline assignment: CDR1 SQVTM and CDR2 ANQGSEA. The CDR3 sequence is CSVDRTGPTEAFF.

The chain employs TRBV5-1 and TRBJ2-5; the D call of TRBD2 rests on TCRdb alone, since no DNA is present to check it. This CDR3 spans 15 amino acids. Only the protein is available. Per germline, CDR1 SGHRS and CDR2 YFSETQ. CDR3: CASSLAGVRQETQYF.

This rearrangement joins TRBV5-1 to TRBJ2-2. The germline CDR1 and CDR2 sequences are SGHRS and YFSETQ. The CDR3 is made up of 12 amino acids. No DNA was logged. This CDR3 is CASSSVGGELFF.

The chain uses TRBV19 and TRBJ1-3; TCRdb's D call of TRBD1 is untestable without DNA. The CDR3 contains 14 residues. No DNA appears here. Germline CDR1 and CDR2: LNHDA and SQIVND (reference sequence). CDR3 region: CASNDRGHGNTIYF. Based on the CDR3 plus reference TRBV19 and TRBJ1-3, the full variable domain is DGGITQSPKYLFRKEGQNVTLSCEQNLNHDAMYWYRQDPGQGLRLIYYSQIVNDFQKGDIAEGYSVSREKKESFPLTVTSAQKNPTAFYLCASNDRGHGNTIYFGEGSWLTVV.

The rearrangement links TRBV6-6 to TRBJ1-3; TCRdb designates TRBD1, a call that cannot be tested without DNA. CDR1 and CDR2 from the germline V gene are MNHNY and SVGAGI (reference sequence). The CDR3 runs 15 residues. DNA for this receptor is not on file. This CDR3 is CASRTAGQPEVTIYF.

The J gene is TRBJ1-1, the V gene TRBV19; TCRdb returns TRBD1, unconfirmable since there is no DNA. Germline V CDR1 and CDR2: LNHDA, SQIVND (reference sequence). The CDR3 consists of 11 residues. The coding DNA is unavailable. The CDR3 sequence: CASSDNRAAFF. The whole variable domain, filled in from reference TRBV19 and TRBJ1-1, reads DGGITQSPKYLFRKEGQNVTLSCEQNLNHDAMYWYRQDPGQGLRLIYYSQIVNDFQKGDIAEGYSVSREKKESFPLTVTSAQKNPTAFYLCASSDNRAAFFGQGTRLTVV.

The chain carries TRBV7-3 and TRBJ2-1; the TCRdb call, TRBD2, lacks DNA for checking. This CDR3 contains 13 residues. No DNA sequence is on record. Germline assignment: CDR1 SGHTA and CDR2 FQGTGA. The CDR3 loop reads CASSRERLDEQFF.

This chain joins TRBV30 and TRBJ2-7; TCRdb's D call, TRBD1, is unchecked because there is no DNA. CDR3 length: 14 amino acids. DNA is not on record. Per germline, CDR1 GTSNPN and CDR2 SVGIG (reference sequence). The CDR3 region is CAWTRGQGYYEQYF.

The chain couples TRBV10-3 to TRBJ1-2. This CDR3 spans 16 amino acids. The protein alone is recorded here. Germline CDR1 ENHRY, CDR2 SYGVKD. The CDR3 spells CAVLPHGGSFNYGYTF.

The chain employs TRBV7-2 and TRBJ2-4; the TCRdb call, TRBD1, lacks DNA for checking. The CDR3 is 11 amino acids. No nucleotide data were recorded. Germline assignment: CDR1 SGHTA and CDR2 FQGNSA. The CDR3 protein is CASSSPGVQYF.

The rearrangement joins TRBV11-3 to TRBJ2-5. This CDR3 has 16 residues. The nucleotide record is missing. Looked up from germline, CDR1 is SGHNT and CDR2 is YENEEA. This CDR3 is CASSLGGTLSAETQYF.

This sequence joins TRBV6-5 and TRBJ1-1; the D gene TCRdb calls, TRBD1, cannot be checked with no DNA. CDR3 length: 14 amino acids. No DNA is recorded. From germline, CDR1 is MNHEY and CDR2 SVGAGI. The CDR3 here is CASSYYRENTEAFF.

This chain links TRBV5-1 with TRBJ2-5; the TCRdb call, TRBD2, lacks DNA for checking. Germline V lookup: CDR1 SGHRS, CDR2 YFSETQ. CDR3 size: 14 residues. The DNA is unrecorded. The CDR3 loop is CASSHSRSQETQYF.